Reported below is one TCR beta chain. CDR1 MGHRA and CDR2 YSYEKL come from the germline V gene. V was pared by 0 bases and J by 4 bases, with 16 bases between. CDR3 length equals 17 residues. The assay was immunoSEQ multiplex PCR, and TCRdb's table has in-frame clones only and misses some. The data contain approximately 640,000 clones, 90% of them singletons. The data were taken from a study of shared clonotypes between healthy human individuals. The V gene is TRBV4-1, the J gene TRBJ2-1; D gene ambiguous. The sample taken for sequencing was memory CD8+ T cells from PBMCs. Sample subset: CD45RO+ cells pooled with CCR7-negative TemRA cells. The sequence derives from a man aged 18 to 29 in good health. Some clones in this sample may be carry-over from other donors' samples. The CDR3 is CASSQDAPSSPYNEQFF. The CDR3 nucleotides are TGCGCCAGCAGCCAAGACGCCCCCAGTTCCCCTTACAATGAGCAGTTCTTC.